Below are 18 T cell receptor beta chains sequenced from a single sample in a study of Ad26.COV2.S vaccination and SARS-CoV-2 variants. The table came from immunoSEQ multiplex PCR; TCRdb's copy has only in-frame clones and leaves some out. The sample yields around 320,000 clones, roughly 84% seen once. Treatment described: over 15 received Ad26.COV2.S at low or high dose, single or two shots; several received placebo; per-sample allocation not given. After the first vaccine or placebo injection, samples were drawn on day 63. The input for sequencing was peripheral blood, taken in a trial of Ad26.COV2.S vaccine versus placebo. These receptors all come from a person aged 18-65 years who received the Ad26.COV2.S COVID-19 vaccine or a placebo.

This clone is a singleton in its sample. The chain carries TRBV11-2 and TRBJ2-5, with TRBD2 identical over 10 bases. Germline V gene lookup returns CDR1 SGHAT and CDR2 FQNNGV. The CDR3 extends over 16 amino acids. V lost 5 bases to trimming and J lost 5 bases; unmatched junction nucleotides: 11. In nucleotides, the CDR3 is TGTGCCAGCAGCCCCGGAAGCGGGGGGGCCTGGGAGACCCAGTACTTC. Residues: CASSPGSGGAWETQYF.

This clone turned up a few times. The chain has TRBV7-8 and TRBJ1-5; 7 bases map to TRBD1. This CDR3 spans 16 amino acids. After removal of 5 bases from V and 0 bases from J, the junction contained 7 bases not matched to a gene. CDR1 is SGHVS and CDR2 is FQNEAQ in the germline V gene. CDR3 sequence: CASSPWTGDSNQPQHF. The CDR3 coding sequence is TGTGCCAGCAGCCCCTGGACAGGAGATAGCAATCAGCCCCAGCATTTT.

This clone has only one observation. This chain connects TRBV29-1 to TRBJ1-2; TRBD1 is a possible D gene (6 bases). Per germline, CDR1 SQVTM and CDR2 ANQGSEA. The CDR3 runs to 9 residues. V was clipped by 6 bases and J by 8 bases, with 7 bases between them. This CDR3 reads CSVGQGYTF. The CDR3 region has the DNA TGCAGCGTGGGACAAGGCTACACCTTC.

Written as DNA, the CDR3 is TGTGCCAGCAGCTTAGATTATGGCGGGGGGGCAGATACGCAGTATTTT. It specifies CASSLDYGGGADTQYF. This chain uses TRBV7-9 with TRBJ2-3, with TRBD2 identical over 9 bases. Germline V CDR1 and CDR2: SEHNR, FQNEAQ (reference sequence). This CDR3 is 16 amino acids long. V lost 1 base, J lost 4 bases, and 6 bases stayed unmatched.

This sequence joins TRBV18 and TRBJ1-1, with D perhaps TRBD1 (6 bases). The CDR3 totals 15 residues. The V end was cut by 3 bases, the J end by 0 bases, with 11 bases between. Looked up from germline, CDR1 is KGHSH and CDR2 is LQKENI. This CDR3 is CASSPQQGLNTEAFF. CDR3 coding DNA: TGTGCCAGCTCACCTCAGCAGGGGCTGAACACTGAAGCTTTCTTT.

The J gene is TRBJ1-2, the V gene TRBV4-1; TRBD1 is a possible D gene (5 bases). The germline V gene encodes CDR1 MGHRA and CDR2 YSYEKL. The CDR3 length is 17 residues. V was pared by 0 bases and J by 0 bases, with 14 bases between. In nucleotides, the CDR3 is TGCGCCAGCAGCCAAGAGATTGGGGGGATAACTAACTATGGCTACACCTTC. This codes for CASSQEIGGITNYGYTF.

The rearrangement links TRBV4-1 to TRBJ2-5; D might be TRBD1 (6 bases). Trimming took 4 bases from V and 7 from J, leaving 16 bases between them. Germline CDR1 and CDR2: MGHRA and YSYEKL. This CDR3 spans 14 amino acids. CDR3 sequence reads: CASSPRTDIRTQYF. CDR3 nucleotide sequence: TGCGCCAGCAGCCCCCGGACAGACATCAGGACCCAGTACTTC.

This clone was seen once. This chain joins TRBV18 and TRBJ1-3; no definite D call. Germline V gene data show CDR1 as KGHSH and CDR2 as LQKENI. V was shortened by 2 bases and J by 4 bases, with 15 bases between the two germline ends. The CDR3 length is 16 residues. The CDR3 coding sequence is TGTGCCAGCTCACCAGCGAACGGACGGGAGGGAAACACCATATATTTT. Encoded protein: CASSPANGREGNTIYF.

The V gene is TRBV15, the J gene TRBJ1-2; perhaps TRBD1 as D (6 bases). V lost 4 bases and J 8 bases, leaving 11 bases between the germline ends. Germline CDR1 LNHNV, CDR2 YYDKDF (reference sequence). The CDR3 covers 12 residues. The CDR3 bases are TGTGCCACCAGCATGGGACAACGGGGCTACACCTTC. This gives the protein CATSMGQRGYTF.

This clone was picked up one time. The chain recombines TRBV19 with TRBJ1-2, with D hard to call. Germline V gene data show CDR1 as LNHDA and CDR2 as SQIVND (reference sequence). V was cut by 5 bases and J by 8 bases, with 21 bases left in between. The CDR3 is 15 amino acids. The CDR3 bases are TGTGCCAGTAGTGCCCGACTCGATGGAGGTAGCGGCTACACCTTC. Its translation: CASSARLDGGSGYTF. Combining the CDR3 with reference TRBV19 and TRBJ1-2 gives the whole variable domain DGGITQSPKYLFRKEGQNVTLSCEQNLNHDAMYWYRQDPGQGLRLIYYSQIVNDFQKGDIAEGYSVSREKKESFPLTVTSAQKNPTAFYLCASSARLDGGSGYTFGSGTRLTVV.

The J gene is TRBJ1-4, the V gene TRBV5-4; TRBD1 agrees at 7 bases. The germline V gene encodes CDR1 SGHNT and CDR2 YYREEE (reference sequence). Losses at the gene ends were 4 bases for V and 5 bases for J; bases not matched to a gene: 5. CDR3 length equals 14 residues. CDR3 nucleotide sequence: TGTGCCAGCAGCCCCGGGACAGAGAATGAAAAACTGTTTTTT. Protein sequence: CASSPGTENEKLFF.

The rearrangement joins TRBV7-2 to TRBJ2-2; D possibly matches TRBD1 or TRBD2 (5 bases each). Per germline, CDR1 SGHTA and CDR2 FQGNSA. CDR3 length: 15 amino acids. V was shortened by 0 bases and J by 0 bases, with 5 bases between the two germline ends. Written as DNA, the CDR3 is TGTGCCAGCAGCTTAGCGGGGGCGAACACCGGGGAGCTGTTTTTT. Protein product: CASSLAGANTGELFF.

The CDR3 here is CASSSTANEQFF. The CDR3 DNA is TGTGCCAGCAGCTCGACAGCGAATGAGCAGTTCTTC. This chain connects TRBV9 to TRBJ2-1; a possible D gene is TRBD1 (5 bases). The CDR3 contains 12 residues. Germline V CDR1 and CDR2: SGDLS, YYNGEE. The germline V and J ends were trimmed by 4 bases and 7 bases, with 9 bases remaining between them.

V usage is TRBV7-9 and J usage is TRBJ1-2; TRBD1 aligns across 7 bases. The CDR3 covers 12 residues. V lost 5 bases to trimming and J lost 13 bases; unmatched junction nucleotides: 10. Germline values: CDR1 SEHNR, CDR2 FQNEAQ (reference sequence). The DNA of the CDR3 is TGTGCCAGCAGCACCGGACAGGAACTTCGCACCTTC. Translating it yields CASSTGQELRTF.

The J gene is TRBJ2-5, the V gene TRBV3-1 (or the pseudogene TRBV3-2); D not certain. V gave up 6 bases and J gave up 0 bases, with 8 bases separating them. In germline, CDR1 is LGHDT, CDR2 YNNKEL (reference sequence). CDR3 length: 13 amino acids. The CDR3 protein is CASRKTNQETQYF. As DNA, the CDR3 is TGTGCCAGCAGGAAGACAAACCAAGAGACCCAGTACTTC.

The rearrangement uses TRBV14 and TRBJ1-2; D may be TRBD1 (6 bases). Germline lookup yields CDR1 SGHDN and CDR2 FVKESK. Deletions cut 0 bases from V and 7 bases from J, with 15 bases between. The CDR3 is 15 amino acids. The CDR3 region has the DNA TGTGCCAGCAGCCAAGATCTCCGGGGGGCGCGTGGCTACACCTTC. This sequence encodes CASSQDLRGARGYTF.

This chain connects TRBV2 to TRBJ2-7, with D hard to call. This CDR3 is built from 11 residues. Trimming cost V 4 bases and J 4 bases, with 5 bases left between them. Looked up from germline, CDR1 is SNHLY and CDR2 is FYNNEI. The CDR3 DNA follows: TGTGCCAGCAGTGGAGGTTACGAGCAGTACTTC. Protein product: CASSGGYEQYF.

V gene TRBV3-1 (or the pseudogene TRBV3-2) combines with J gene TRBJ2-1; TRBD2 matches at 8 bases. The CDR3 extends over 17 amino acids. The germline CDR1 and CDR2 sequences are LGHDT and YNNKEL (reference sequence). V dropped 1 base and J dropped 4; count of bases not matched to a gene: 9. In nucleotides, the CDR3 is TGTGCCAGCAGCCAAGCGTACGGCGGGGGGACTTACAATGAGCAGTTCTTC. It codes for CASSQAYGGGTYNEQFF.